This T cell receptor (beta chain) was observed in a study of control samples from healthy donors and cancer patients. The length of the CDR3 is 15 residues. The V end was cut by 5 bases, the J end by 2 bases, with 14 bases between. Germline values: CDR1 SEHNR, CDR2 FQNEAQ (reference sequence). Measured with immunoSEQ multiplex PCR; TCRdb has only the in-frame clones, and not every one. The profile shows 65,000 to 80,000 clones, 85% to 90% of them singletons. Source material: PBMCs. This sequence joins TRBV7-9 and TRBJ2-3; no firm D call. The receptor was derived from a woman aged 60-75 years with head and neck cancer. CDR3 residues: CASSPRPGLTDTQYF. The CDR3 coding sequence is TGTGCCAGCAGCCCCCGACCCGGCCTCACAGATACGCAGTATTTT.